This TCR beta chain was observed in a study of Ad26.COV2.S vaccination and SARS-CoV-2 variants (dated by TCRdb to 2020 to 2023). Regarding the complete study: Donors in the vaccine arm were drawn from COV1001, a phase I-IIa trial of Ad26.COV2.S in healthy adults that was multicentre, randomized, double-blind and placebo-controlled. Ad26.COV2.S was administered intramuscularly at 5 x 10^10 or 1 x 10^11 viral particles, either as a single shot or as two shots given 56 days apart. TCRbeta repertoire sequencing was used to assess the specificity and breadth of SARS-CoV-2-reactive T cell receptors after Ad26.COV2.S vaccination. A total of roughly 32 samples were included in the TCR-sequenced set, comprising 19 Ad26.COV2.S vaccine recipients, 5 placebo recipients and 8 SARS-CoV-2 convalescent individuals. Participants in the trial were split at random into five groups of five each, receiving low-dose or high-dose Ad26.COV2.S once or twice, or else placebo on both occasions. Throughout the experiments and outcome assessment, investigators stayed blinded to trial group allocation.

TCRbeta CDR3 regions were sequenced with the immunoSEQ Assay. After extraction, genomic DNA underwent amplification by bias-controlled multiplex PCR, followed by high-throughput sequencing. Per the authors' processing: To quantify the absolute abundance of every unique TCRbeta CDR3 region, sequences were collapsed and filtered. T cell fraction was estimated by normalization of TCRbeta template counts to usable DNA, with usable DNA being measured through amplification of reference genes present in all nucleated cells. Repertoire TCRs were annotated as SARS-CoV-2-specific when V gene, CDR3 amino acid sequence and J gene were exactly matched to a known reactive TCR set. The reference SARS-CoV-2 TCR set was obtained from MIRA and was filtered for enrichment in COVID-19-positive ImmuneCODE repertoires, whereby public or cross-reactive TCRs were removed. Drawing on the MIRA antigens, annotated TCRs were analysed further at the level of specific ORF or position within ORF. Breadth was defined as annotated unique rearrangements over total unique productive rearrangements; depth was the summed frequency of those rearrangements. Two-sided Wilcoxon rank-sum tests were used to compare TCR breadth between groups. TCRdb carries this immuneACCESS record with in-frame sequences only. Its versions omit some clonotypes, under half of them owing to an unresolved V gene in the studies checked, with the rest unexplained. V and J calls and clone size follow that table, whereas D and trimming were derived from the DNA. In this sample the table shows more than 350,000 clones, roughly 90% of which occur a single time. The top ten clones comprise 12% of the sample.

The V and J ends are trimmed by 0 bases and 0 bases, leaving 13 bases between them. The CDR3 sequence holds 17 residues, the cysteine and phenylalanine included. The only DNA kept is the CDR3, 51 bases in frame from the first base. CDR1 and CDR2 are read off the germline V gene (reference sequence) as SGHNT and YYREEE. The treatment or condition label corresponds to: some 20 received Ad26.COV2.S at low or high dose, single or two shots; 5 received placebo; per-sample allocation not given. For vaccine and placebo recipients, repertoires were sequenced using samples collected on day 63 after the first injection. In Cohort 1b, fewer than 30 adults aged 18-55 years were enrolled at a single site in Boston, USA, between 29 July and 7 August 2020. Ad26.COV2.S was a replication-incompetent adenovirus type 26 vector expressing a prefusion-stabilized SARS-CoV-2 spike protein from the original Wuhan strain.

This clone showed up just a few times. Its antigen is currently not known. Base quality data are lacking; no much larger clone is found one base away. Here is what the overall study found, with its caveats: According to the authors, total T cell responses may have been underestimated by the TCR breadth and depth analyses. The study was not powered to compare responses between vaccine doses or regimens. Ad26.COV2.S recipients had higher spike-specific TCR breadth than placebo recipients (P = 0.0014). After vaccination, spike-specific CD8+ and CD4+ T cell responses were reported to show substantial breadth. Vaccine and placebo recipients had comparable non-spike TCR breadth, which fits with the vaccine containing only spike.

The sample here was peripheral blood, taken in a trial of Ad26.COV2.S vaccine versus placebo. The receptor was derived from a person aged 18 to 59 who received the Ad26.COV2.S COVID-19 vaccine or a placebo. The sequence joins TRBV5-4 to TRBJ1-3; matching of 5 bases hints at TRBD1 as the D gene. The CDR3 here reads CASSLGGPNLSGNTIYF. The base sequence is TGTGCCAGCAGCTTGGGGGGCCCAAACCTCTCTGGAAACACCATATATTTT.